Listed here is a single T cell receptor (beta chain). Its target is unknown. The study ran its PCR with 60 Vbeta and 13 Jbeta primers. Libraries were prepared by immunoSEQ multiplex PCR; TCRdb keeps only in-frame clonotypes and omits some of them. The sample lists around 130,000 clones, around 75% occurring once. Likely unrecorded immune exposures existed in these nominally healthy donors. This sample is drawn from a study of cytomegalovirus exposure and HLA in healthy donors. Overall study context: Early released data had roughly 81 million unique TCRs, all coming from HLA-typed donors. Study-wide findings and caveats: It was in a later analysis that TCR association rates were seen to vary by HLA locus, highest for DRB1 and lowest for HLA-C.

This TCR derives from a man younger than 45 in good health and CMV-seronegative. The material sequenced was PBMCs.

CDR3 sequence (DNA): TGTGCCAGTAGGGGCAGACATAGCAATCAGCCCCAGCATTTT. Protein sequence: CASRGRHSNQPQHF. The chain carries TRBV19 and TRBJ1-5; no clear D gene. Deletions cut 6 bases from V and 0 bases from J, with 9 bases between. CDR3 length: 14 residues. Germline values: CDR1 LNHDA, CDR2 SQIVND (reference sequence). The whole variable domain, remainder taken from reference TRBV19 and TRBJ1-5, is DGGITQSPKYLFRKEGQNVTLSCEQNLNHDAMYWYRQDPGQGLRLIYYSQIVNDFQKGDIAEGYSVSREKKESFPLTVTSAQKNPTAFYLCASRGRHSNQPQHFGDGTRLSIL.